The 20 T cell receptor beta chains below come from one sample, sequenced in a study of blood T cell repertoires in COVID-19. Profiling relied on immunoSEQ multiplex PCR, and the TCRdb table lists in-frame clones only, not all of them. The sample includes about 130,000 clones, just under 85% of them seen just once. The source material was peripheral blood. Receptor source: a woman in her forties or fifties with acute or convalescent COVID-19.

The chain links TRBV6-5 to TRBJ1-1; the match to TRBD1 covers 11 bases. Germline V gives CDR1 MNHEY, CDR2 SVGAGI. Trimming at V came to 5 bases and at J to 3 bases, leaving 2 bases not matched to a gene. The CDR3 is 14 amino acids. Written as DNA, the CDR3 is TGTGCCAGCAGTCGGGACAGGGGGGACACTGAAGCTTTCTTT. Encoded protein: CASSRDRGDTEAFF.

This clone was counted once. The chain links TRBV7-2 to TRBJ2-6; TRBD1 matches at 8 bases. This CDR3 is built from 15 residues. The germline V gene has CDR1 SGHTA and CDR2 FQGNSA. V lost 8 bases, J lost 0 bases, and 3 bases stayed unmatched. DNA of the CDR3: TGTGCCAGCGGGACAGGTTTCTCTGGGGCCAACGTCCTGACTTTC. Its protein is CASGTGFSGANVLTF.

This clone was seen only once. The chain employs TRBV7-8 and TRBJ1-2; D remains unclear. With 4 bases removed from V and 4 bases from J, the gap between germline ends came to 25 bases. CDR3 size: 18 residues. CDR1 and CDR2 (germline): SGHVS, FQNEAQ. The CDR3 DNA reads TGTGCCAGCAGCTCCCTTGTTGATGCGGCCATTCAACTCTATGGCTACACCTTC. This codes for CASSSLVDAAIQLYGYTF.

The chain combines TRBV28 with TRBJ2-1; 10 bases line up with TRBD1. There are 15 residues in the CDR3. Germline values: CDR1 MDHEN, CDR2 SYDVKM. Trimming cost V 2 bases and J 4 bases; bases outside gene matches: 2. CDR3 amino acids: CASSLGTGEYNEQFF. CDR3 bases: TGTGCCAGCAGTTTAGGGACAGGGGAATACAATGAGCAGTTCTTC.

The chain recombines TRBV5-1 with TRBJ1-5, with D possibly matching TRBD1 (5 bases). There are 14 residues in the CDR3. CDR1 is SGHRS, CDR2 YFSETQ, per germline. V lost 4 bases and J 7 bases, leaving 15 bases between the germline ends. For the CDR3, the DNA is TGCGCCAGCAGCCCGGGAGGGGTAATGCAGCCCCAGCATTTT. This gives the protein CASSPGGVMQPQHF.

The chain recombines TRBV5-1 with TRBJ1-5; TRBD1 matches at 9 bases. In germline, CDR1 is SGHRS, CDR2 YFSETQ. The trim removed 3 bases at V and 6 bases at J, leaving 10 bases unmatched. The CDR3 runs to 16 residues. The CDR3 bases are TGCGCCAGCAGCTACTCCGGGACAGGGATGGGTCAGCCCCAGCATTTT. Translating it yields CASSYSGTGMGQPQHF.

The CDR3 DNA is TGTGCCAGCAGCTTGGGACAGGGGGCGGGAGGCTACACCTTC. This codes for CASSLGQGAGGYTF. The chain joins TRBV5-6 to TRBJ1-2; 10 bases are a match to TRBD1. CDR1 is SGHDT and CDR2 is YYEEEE in the germline V gene. V was pared by 0 bases and J by 8 bases, with 4 bases of the junction left unmatched. CDR3 length: 14 residues.

As for this clone: The sample has other DNA sequences that encode this CDR3 too. The V gene is TRBV6-5, the J gene TRBJ2-7; 9 nucleotides align to TRBD1. Germline assignment: CDR1 MNHEY and CDR2 SVGAGI. The CDR3 length is 13 residues. The junction had 3 bases not matched to a gene; V was cut back by 6 bases and J by 3 bases. CDR3 in DNA: TGTGCCAGCAGGGCGGGACAGGGCTACGAGCAGTACTTC. This translates into CASRAGQGYEQYF.

This clone was found once. The J gene is TRBJ1-5, the V gene TRBV9; 7 positions match TRBD1. Per germline, CDR1 SGDLS and CDR2 YYNGEE. The CDR3 is 14 amino acids. V was clipped by 0 bases and J by 5 bases; unmatched bases: 2. CDR3 in DNA: TGTGCCAGCAGCGTAGCAGGGGGAGATCAGCCCCAGCATTTT. Amino acids: CASSVAGGDQPQHF.

The chain recombines TRBV6-5 with TRBJ1-5; D gene uncertain. Germline-derived CDR1 and CDR2 are MNHEY and SVGAGI. This CDR3 region has 15 residues. V was trimmed by 7 bases and J by 8 bases, leaving 21 bases between them. The CDR3 sequence: CASTFGGPLPEPQHF. The CDR3 DNA is TGTGCCAGCACCTTTGGAGGGCCCTTGCCTGAGCCCCAGCATTTT.

This clone showed up just once. This chain joins TRBV5-5 and TRBJ1-1; 7 bases are shared with TRBD1. The germline V gene has CDR1 SGHKS and CDR2 YYEKEE (reference sequence). V shed 0 bases, J shed 4 bases, and the junction held 12 bases outside the gene matches. The CDR3 is 17 residues long. The CDR3: CASSLARGFVSSTEAFF. In DNA, the CDR3 is TGTGCCAGCAGCTTGGCCAGGGGGTTTGTCTCAAGCACTGAAGCTTTCTTT. The full variable domain, rest sourced from reference TRBV5-5 and TRBJ1-1, is DAGVTQSPTHLIKTRGQQVTLRCSPISGHKSVSWYQQVLGQGPQFIFQYYEKEERGRGNFPDRFSARQFPNYSSELNVNALLLGDSALYLCASSLARGFVSSTEAFFGQGTRLTVV.

The chain couples TRBV11-2 to TRBJ1-4; no reliable D call. The V end was cut by 1 base, the J end by 2 bases, with 11 bases between. Germline-derived CDR1 and CDR2 are SGHAT and FQNNGV. The length of the CDR3 is 16 residues. The CDR3 region is CASSLVTAGTNEKLFF. The CDR3 DNA reads TGTGCCAGCAGCTTAGTAACAGCGGGGACTAATGAAAAACTGTTTTTT. Filled out from reference TRBV11-2 and TRBJ1-4, the complete variable domain reads EAGVAQSPRYKIIEKRQSVAFWCNPISGHATLYWYQQILGQGPKLLIQFQNNGVVDDSQLPKDRFSAERLKGVDSTLKIQPAKLEDSAVYLCASSLVTAGTNEKLFFGSGTQLSVL.

This clone was counted a single time. The V call is TRBV10-1, the J call TRBJ2-2, with 13 positions matching TRBD2. The CDR3 has 18 amino acids. The trim removed 3 bases at V and 4 bases at J, leaving 8 bases unmatched. The germline gives CDR1 WNHNN, CDR2 SYGVQD (reference sequence). CDR3 residues: CASSDLGTSGASTGELFF. The CDR3 nucleotides are TGCGCCAGCAGTGACCTCGGGACTAGCGGGGCGAGCACCGGGGAGCTGTTTTTT.

This chain joins TRBV19 and TRBJ1-2; D possibly corresponds to TRBD1 (5 bases). Germline V gene data show CDR1 as LNHDA and CDR2 as SQIVND (reference sequence). The CDR3 consists of 17 residues. Trimming removed 2 bases from V and 0 bases from J, with 16 bases in between. For the CDR3, the DNA is TGTGCCAGTAGTATAAGAGGCAGGGCCGCTTCTAACTATGGCTACACCTTC. Amino acid sequence: CASSIRGRAASNYGYTF.

This clone has just a few counts. This chain links TRBV6-5 with TRBJ1-4; D possibly corresponds to TRBD1 (6 bases). The CDR3 length is 16 residues. V dropped 4 bases and J dropped 10 bases, with 22 bases sitting between them. In germline, CDR1 is MNHEY, CDR2 SVGAGI. CDR3 in DNA: TGTGCCAGCAGTTTAAGGGCCGCGACAGGAGGACGAAAACTGTTTTTT. As protein: CASSLRAATGGRKLFF.

This clone was detected a few times. The chain combines TRBV5-1 with TRBJ1-1; TRBD1 is a possible D gene (5 bases). V was pared by 4 bases and J by 1 base, with 17 bases between. CDR3 length equals 16 residues. Germline CDR1 reads SGHRS; CDR2 reads YFSETQ. The CDR3 DNA follows: TGCGCCAGCAGCATTAGCGCCGGGACTGGGAACACTGAAGCTTTCTTT. Residues: CASSISAGTGNTEAFF.

The rearrangement links TRBV6-1 to TRBJ1-2; TRBD1 aligns across 7 bases. Germline lookup yields CDR1 MNHNS and CDR2 SASEGT. With V trimmed by 2 bases and J by 8 bases, 17 bases remained unmatched. This CDR3 is 17 amino acids long. CDR3 sequence: CASSEILGTTGSRGYTF. Here the CDR3 DNA reads TGTGCCAGCAGTGAAATTCTGGGGACGACAGGGAGTAGGGGCTACACCTTC.

V usage is TRBV18 and J usage is TRBJ2-7, with 7 bases that match TRBD1. CDR3 length equals 13 residues. Germline-derived CDR1 and CDR2 are KGHSH and LQKENI. Losses at the gene ends were 3 bases for V and 6 bases for J; bases not matched to a gene: 5. The CDR3 region is CASSPGTEGEQYF. The CDR3 nucleotides read TGTGCCAGCTCACCGGGGACAGAAGGCGAGCAGTACTTC.

The chain employs TRBV10-3 and TRBJ2-7; 8 nucleotides agree with TRBD1. Germline V gene lookup returns CDR1 ENHRY and CDR2 SYGVKD. J gave up 6 bases and V 10 bases, and 11 bases lay outside the gene matches. The CDR3 loop spans 13 amino acids. CDR3 coding DNA: TGTGCCACAATCCCGGGACAGGATGGCGAGCAGTACTTC. Translated, it gives CATIPGQDGEQYF.

The rearrangement joins TRBV19 to TRBJ1-5, with D perhaps matching TRBD1 (5 bases). This CDR3 region has 15 residues. Deletions cut 0 bases from V and 3 bases from J, with 9 bases between. Germline V CDR1 and CDR2: LNHDA, SQIVND (reference sequence). CDR3 DNA sequence: TGTGCCAGTAGTATAGATGGGGCAGACAATCAGCCCCAGCATTTT. Protein sequence: CASSIDGADNQPQHF.